The 19 T cell receptor beta chains below come from one sample, sequenced in a study of T cell responses to AZD1222 COVID-19 vaccine. Only in-frame clones appear in the TCRdb table, and some are missing; sequencing was by immunoSEQ multiplex PCR. The sample records around 100,000 clones, over 70% being singletons. Sequences were derived from peripheral blood, sampled on day 0 of AZD1222 vaccination. These receptor sequences come from an adult in good health.

The rearrangement joins TRBV4-3 to TRBJ1-5; no definite D call. The germline V gene has CDR1 LGHNA and CDR2 YSLEER. The CDR3 covers 15 residues. Trimming left V 4 bases short and J 1 base short, with 11 bases between. The CDR3 sequence is CASSRIHGSNQPQHF. Written as DNA, the CDR3 is TGCGCCAGCAGCCGGATCCACGGCAGCAATCAGCCCCAGCATTTT.

This chain connects TRBV3-1 (or the pseudogene TRBV3-2) to TRBJ2-5; D gene unclear. This CDR3 is built from 12 residues. V lost 2 bases, J lost 5 bases, and 6 bases lay in between. Germline values: CDR1 LGHDT, CDR2 YNNKEL (reference sequence). Here the CDR3 reads CASSQIMETQYF. In nucleotides, the CDR3 is TGTGCCAGCAGCCAAATAATGGAGACCCAGTACTTC.

The chain combines TRBV19 with TRBJ1-3; D gene unclear. V lost 10 bases and J 2 bases, leaving 18 bases between the germline ends. This CDR3 has 15 amino acids. Germline CDR1 LNHDA, CDR2 SQIVND (reference sequence). In DNA form, the CDR3 reads TGTGCCACGGGGATGGGCAGCCGAACTGGAAACACCATATATTTT. Protein: CATGMGSRTGNTIYF.

The chain has TRBV6-4 and TRBJ2-2, with 7 bases that match TRBD1. V was clipped by 5 bases and J by 4 bases; unmatched bases: 7. The CDR3 spans 15 residues. CDR1 is MRHNA, CDR2 SNTAGT, per germline. The CDR3, as DNA: TGTGCCAGCAGTAAAGAGGGGGCTAGCACCGGGGAGCTGTTTTTT. As protein: CASSKEGASTGELFF.

The rearrangement links TRBV7-2 to TRBJ2-7; tentatively, D is TRBD2 (6 bases). CDR3 size: 15 residues. Trimming pared 1 base from V and 6 bases from J, leaving 16 bases between. The germline CDR1 and CDR2 sequences are SGHTA and FQGNSA. This chain's CDR3 is CASSLGTGTVGEQYF. Here the CDR3 DNA reads TGTGCCAGCAGCTTAGGCACCGGGACTGTGGGCGAGCAGTACTTC.

The rearrangement joins TRBV6-2 or TRBV6-3 to TRBJ2-1; D is undetermined. The CDR3 is 12 amino acids. Trimming cost V 6 bases and J 9 bases, with 12 bases left between them. Germline CDR1 and CDR2: MNHEY and SVGEGT. The CDR3 sequence is CASSREGLEQFF. CDR3 coding DNA: TGTGCCAGCAGCCGAGAAGGGCTTGAGCAGTTCTTC.

The sample holds one count of this clone. The rearrangement links TRBV9 to TRBJ2-1, with D perhaps matching TRBD2 (5 bases). The CDR3 totals 16 residues. From germline, CDR1 is SGDLS and CDR2 YYNGEE. V lost 0 bases and J lost 4, with 14 bases in between. The CDR3 bases are TGTGCCAGCAGCGTAGGAACGATGGCGGGTTACAATGAGCAGTTCTTC. It yields the protein CASSVGTMAGYNEQFF.

The chain has TRBV9 and TRBJ1-5; tentatively, D is TRBD1 (5 bases). The germline V and J ends were trimmed by 0 bases and 3 bases, with 10 bases remaining between them. In germline, CDR1 is SGDLS, CDR2 YYNGEE. The CDR3 covers 15 residues. CDR3 bases: TGTGCCAGCAGCGTAGGGCAGGGCTTCAATCAGCCCCAGCATTTT. The encoded protein is CASSVGQGFNQPQHF.

V and J are TRBV4-3 and TRBJ1-1; D uncertain. V gave up 0 bases and J gave up 12 bases, with 14 bases separating them. The CDR3 extends over 13 amino acids. Germline loops: CDR1 LGHNA, CDR2 YSLEER. The CDR3 here is CASSQERGWGSFF. CDR3 coding DNA: TGCGCCAGCAGCCAAGAGCGGGGATGGGGATCTTTCTTT.

This clone came up once. The chain has TRBV4-3 and TRBJ2-3; D is undetermined. The CDR3 runs to 15 residues. V was trimmed by 3 bases and J by 2 bases, leaving 12 bases between them. CDR1 is LGHNA and CDR2 is YSLEER in the germline V gene. The CDR3 is CASSQRYTNTDTQYF. In DNA, the CDR3 is TGCGCCAGCAGCCAGAGGTATACTAACACAGATACGCAGTATTTT.

This clone turned up a few times. The CDR3 region has the DNA TGTGCCAGCAGGACAGGGTTTCCAGGGGGCTACACCTTC. This translates into CASRTGFPGGYTF. The rearrangement links TRBV28 to TRBJ1-2, with 7 bases that match TRBD1. The J segment lost 8 bases and the V segment lost 6 bases, leaving 9 bases of the junction unmatched. This CDR3 region has 13 residues. Germline V CDR1 and CDR2: MDHEN, SYDVKM.

J is TRBJ2-2 and V is TRBV11-2; TRBD1 aligns across 8 bases. The CDR3 is made up of 15 amino acids. CDR1 SGHAT and CDR2 FQNNGV come from the germline V gene. The J segment lost 4 bases and the V segment lost 5 bases, leaving 6 bases of the junction unmatched. The CDR3 loop reads CASSTRQGSTGELFF. The CDR3 DNA reads TGTGCCAGCAGCACTAGACAGGGGAGCACCGGGGAGCTGTTTTTT.

The chain couples TRBV11-2 to TRBJ1-5; the D gene is possibly TRBD1 (6 bases). CDR3 size: 17 residues. Germline loops: CDR1 SGHAT, CDR2 FQNNGV. Trimming shortened V by 0 bases and J by 1 base, and 13 bases separated the two germline ends. The CDR3 region has the DNA TGTGCCAGCAGCTTAGATCGGAGGACAGAAAGCAATCAGCCCCAGCATTTT. It codes for CASSLDRRTESNQPQHF.

The chain employs TRBV11-3 and TRBJ2-1; no clear D. This CDR3 comprises 14 residues. The germline V gene has CDR1 SGHNT and CDR2 YENEEA. The V end lost 0 bases, the J end lost 6 bases, and 9 bases lay between the germline ends. The CDR3 here is CASSLDTRPNEQFF. The CDR3 bases are TGTGCCAGCAGCTTAGATACCAGGCCCAATGAGCAGTTCTTC.

The chain has TRBV11-3 and TRBJ1-1; D unclear. CDR3 length: 13 amino acids. Germline V lookup: CDR1 SGHNT, CDR2 YENEEA. Trimming pared 2 bases from V and 5 bases from J, leaving 9 bases between. CDR3 residues: CASSLNVGTEAFF. The CDR3 nucleotides are TGTGCCAGCAGCTTAAATGTGGGAACTGAAGCTTTCTTT.

CDR3 region: CASSYARAGGRRVQYF. The DNA of the CDR3 is TGTGCCAGCAGTTACGCCCGGGCGGGAGGTCGGAGGGTGCAGTATTTT. V usage is TRBV6-2 or TRBV6-3 and J usage is TRBJ2-3; 8 bases match TRBD2. Trimming took 2 bases from V and 11 from J; bases not matched to a gene: 15. Germline V gene sequence: CDR1 MNHEY, CDR2 SVGEGT. CDR3 length: 16 amino acids.

The genes are TRBV5-1 and TRBJ2-4; perhaps TRBD1 as D (6 bases). Trimming took 0 bases from V and 12 from J, leaving 10 bases between them. The CDR3 has 12 residues. Germline CDR1 and CDR2: SGHRS and YFSETQ. The CDR3 is CASSLEGVNQYF. The CDR3 nucleotides read TGCGCCAGCAGCTTGGAGGGGGTTAATCAGTACTTC. Looking up the rest from reference TRBV5-1 and TRBJ2-4 gives the full variable domain: KAGVTQTPRYLIKTRGQQVTLSCSPISGHRSVSWYQQTPGQGLQFLFEYFSETQRNKGNFPGRFSGRQFSNSRSEMNVSTLELGDSALYLCASSLEGVNQYFGAGTRLSVL.

This chain links TRBV27 with TRBJ2-3; D possibly matches TRBD1 or TRBD2 (5 bases each). This CDR3 region has 13 residues. Germline loops: CDR1 MNHEY, CDR2 SMNVEV (reference sequence). The V and J ends lost 5 bases and 2 bases respectively, with 8 bases between them. Here the CDR3 DNA reads TGTGCCAGCAGTCAGGGAGACACAGATACGCAGTATTTT. As protein: CASSQGDTDTQYF.

This clone was found a few times. This sequence joins TRBV19 and TRBJ1-1; D not resolved. CDR3 length: 14 amino acids. V was pared by 7 bases and J by 4 bases, with 16 bases between. Per germline, CDR1 LNHDA and CDR2 SQIVND (reference sequence). CDR3 in amino acids: CASINYGVSTEAFF. For the CDR3, the DNA is TGTGCCAGTATTAACTATGGGGTGAGCACTGAAGCTTTCTTT.